A single sample is the source of the 9 T cell receptor beta chains below, sequenced in a study of beta chain features in type 1 diabetes. Reverse transcription of all isolated RNA meant that expressed TCRB transcripts were sequenced. Generated by immunoSEQ multiplex PCR, the TCRdb table keeps only in-frame clones and is missing some. The table records under 800,000 clones, 15% to 17% of them present only once. What was sequenced was naive CD4+ T cells from blood. These receptors came from a man between 18 and 29 years old in good health.

The table lists this clone with a few counts. The chain has TRBV7-2 and TRBJ2-5; tentatively, D is TRBD1 (5 bases). Germline CDR1 SGHTA, CDR2 FQGNSA. The CDR3 is made up of 15 amino acids. V lost 4 bases and J lost 5, with 17 bases in between. In DNA form, the CDR3 reads TGTGCCAGCAGCTCAGGGCAGGGTAGTTTCGAGACCCAGTACTTC. Translating gives CASSSGQGSFETQYF.

CDR3 nucleotides: TGTGCCAGCAGCTTAAGTTGGGATTACGAGCAGTACTTC. Residues: CASSLSWDYEQYF. The chain is built from TRBV7-2 and TRBJ2-5, with no clear D. Matching the DNA end better, TRBJ2-7 makes the J call doubtful. Germline V gene lookup returns CDR1 SGHTA and CDR2 FQGNSA. The CDR3 runs 13 residues.

This clone was observed a handful of times. This chain connects TRBV28 to TRBJ2-4, with TRBD1 matching over 8 bases. The CDR3 length is 17 residues. The V gene's germline CDR1 is MDHEN and CDR2 SYDVKM. V shed 5 bases and J 3 bases; nucleotides not matched to a gene: 12. CDR3 coding DNA: TGTGCCAGCAGTACCATTCGACAGGGGTTAATCAAAAACATTCAGTACTTC. Its protein is CASSTIRQGLIKNIQYF. Using reference TRBV28 and TRBJ2-4 for the parts outside the CDR3, the full variable domain is DVKVTQSSRYLVKRTGEKVFLECVQDMDHENMFWYRQDPGLGLRLIYFSYDVKMKEKGDIPEGYSVSREKKERFSLILESASTNQTSMYLCASSTIRQGLIKNIQYFGAGTRLSVL.

The chain links TRBV28 to TRBJ1-5; D is possibly TRBD1 (5 bases). The ends were cut back, 1 base at V and 13 bases at J, with 11 bases in the middle. The CDR3 runs 12 residues. CDR1 is MDHEN and CDR2 is SYDVKM in the germline V gene. CDR3 loop: CASSLLGREQHF. DNA for the CDR3: TGTGCCAGCAGTTTATTGGGCAGGGAGCAGCATTTT. The complete variable domain, with remaining parts taken from reference TRBV28 and TRBJ1-5, reads DVKVTQSSRYLVKRTGEKVFLECVQDMDHENMFWYRQDPGLGLRLIYFSYDVKMKEKGDIPEGYSVSREKKERFSLILESASTNQTSMYLCASSLLGREQHFGDGTRLSIL.

The chain is built from TRBV5-6 and TRBJ2-2, with D possibly TRBD1 on 7 matching bases. This CDR3 comprises 16 residues. Per germline, CDR1 SGHDT and CDR2 YYEEEE. V was pared by 3 bases and J by 4 bases, with 16 bases between. Here the CDR3 DNA reads TGTGCCAGCAGCTCGGCAGGGGGGCGCAGCACCGGGGAGCTGTTTTTT. It translates to CASSSAGGRSTGELFF.

The V call is TRBV7-2, the J call TRBJ2-5; TRBD1 matches at 8 bases. The CDR3 has 17 amino acids. CDR1 and CDR2 (germline): SGHTA, FQGNSA. The J segment lost 3 bases and the V segment lost 1 base, leaving 10 bases of the junction unmatched. The CDR3 bases are TGTGCCAGCAGCTTAGGACGACGGACAGGGAACAAAGAGACCCAGTACTTC. Amino acids: CASSLGRRTGNKETQYF.

This clone was seen only a few times. The rearrangement uses TRBV13 and TRBJ2-3; D is unclear. The V end was cut by 1 base, the J end by 3 bases, with 14 bases between. Germline CDR1 is PRHDT and CDR2 is FYEKMQ (reference sequence). There are 16 residues in the CDR3. The CDR3 coding sequence is TGTGCCAGCAGCTTAGAAATCGCTACCTTAACAGATACGCAGTATTTT. It specifies CASSLEIATLTDTQYF.

The chain joins TRBV6-5 to TRBJ2-5, with 7 bases that match TRBD2. With 6 bases clipped from V and 5 bases from J, the junction kept 3 bases outside the gene matches. CDR3 length equals 12 residues. Germline loops: CDR1 MNHEY, CDR2 SVGAGI. Written as DNA, the CDR3 is TGTGCCAGCAGCTTCGGGGGGGAGACCCAGTACTTC. This gives the protein CASSFGGETQYF.

This clone was picked up a small number of times. Here the CDR3 reads CASSVGLAGAGGAEQYF. CDR3 coding DNA: TGTGCCAGCAGCGTCGGACTAGCGGGCGCAGGGGGGGCGGAGCAGTACTTC. The genes are TRBV9 and TRBJ2-7; 11 bases are a match to TRBD2. V was clipped by 2 bases and J by 7 bases; unmatched bases: 14. This CDR3 comprises 17 residues. CDR1 is SGDLS, CDR2 YYNGEE, per germline.